This is a list of T cell receptor beta chains from one sample in a study of cytomegalovirus exposure and HLA in healthy donors. Profiling relied on immunoSEQ multiplex PCR, and the TCRdb table lists in-frame clones only, not all of them. The data contain 150,000 or so clones, nearly 90% of them seen just once; the ten biggest clones take up about 10%. Sequenced: PBMCs. Receptor source: a woman aged 18-29 years in good health and CMV-seropositive. Each CDR3 is given with its conserved first and last residue. Each record gives: V gene, D gene, clone size, J gene, CDR3 DNA, CDR3 protein. A D gene is named only where the DNA matches it firmly. Not all rows give a size; the values are once, few, many and, for expanded clones, a class.

TRBV25-1	.	.	TRBJ1-2	TGTGCCAGCAGTGACTGGAGCCTTACGACAGAGAACTATGGCTACACCTTC	CASSDWSLTTENYGYTF
TRBV18	.	.	TRBJ2-1	TGTGCCAGCTCCCGCGGGGTAGGCAATGAGCAGTTCTTC	CASSRGVGNEQFF
TRBV6-5	.	.	TRBJ2-3	TGTGCCAGCAGTTACTCGACCGTTCAAGGGGGTTATACGCAGTATTTT	CASSYSTVQGGYTQYF
TRBV6-5	TRBD2	.	TRBJ2-2	TGTGCCGGGGGTCCGGGACTAGCAAGCGGGGAGCTGTTTTTT	CAGGPGLASGELFF
TRBV4-2	TRBD2	.	TRBJ2-5	TGTGCCAGCAGCCGGACAGGACTAGCGGGGGGGGTACAGCAAGAGACCCAGTACTTC	CASSRTGLAGGVQQETQYF
TRBV6-1	.	.	TRBJ1-5	TGTGCCAGCACCCTTGGGGGGTTGGGTCAGCCCCAGCATTTT	CASTLGGLGQPQHF
TRBV4-1	TRBD1	.	TRBJ1-5	TGCGCCAGCAGCCAAGCCCTAAGCTTGGGACAGGGGAGCAATCAGCCCCAGCATTTT	CASSQALSLGQGSNQPQHF
TRBV5-1	.	.	TRBJ2-7	TGCGCCAGCAGCCCCCGCCAGGGGAAATCCTACGAGCAGTACTTC	CASSPRQGKSYEQYF
TRBV18	TRBD1	.	TRBJ1-6	TGTGCCAGCTCACCCACACGACAGGGGGATTTCAGGTCACCCCTCCACTTT	CASSPTRQGDFRSPLHF
TRBV7-2	TRBD1	.	TRBJ2-7	TGTGCCAGCAGCTCCGGGACAGGGATCCCCTACGAGCAGTACTTC	CASSSGTGIPYEQYF
TRBV19	.	.	TRBJ1-1	TGTGCCAGCCGGGACGCAGGGGTGAACACTGAAGCTTTCTTT	CASRDAGVNTEAFF
TRBV2	.	.	TRBJ2-3	TGTGCCAGCAGTGAAGAGCAGGGTACAGATACGCAGTATTTT	CASSEEQGTDTQYF
TRBV6-1	TRBD1	.	TRBJ2-3	TGTGCCAGCCAGGGACAGACAGATACGCAGTATTTT	CASQGQTDTQYF
TRBV11-2	TRBD1	few	TRBJ1-2	TGTGCCAGCAGCGGGCAGGGGGCGGATGGCTACACCTTC	CASSGQGADGYTF
TRBV19	.	.	TRBJ1-3	TGTGCCAGTATGAACTCGGGACTAGGAGGAAACACCATATATTTT	CASMNSGLGGNTIYF
TRBV7-9	.	.	TRBJ1-5	TGTGCCAGCAGCTTAAAGGGGAATCAGCCCCAGCATTTT	CASSLKGNQPQHF
TRBV7-6	.	once	TRBJ1-3	TGTGCCAGCAGCTCCGGGGGAAACACCATATATTTT	CASSSGGNTIYF
TRBV4-2	.	.	TRBJ2-7	TGTGCCAGCAGCCAAGAACACCGCACAAGCTCCTACGAGCAGTACTTC	CASSQEHRTSSYEQYF
TRBV27	.	.	TRBJ1-6	TGTGCCAGCAGTTTTTCGGGGAATGGAGATTCACCCCTCCACTTT	CASSFSGNGDSPLHF
TRBV10-2	TRBD1	.	TRBJ2-7	TGCGCCAGCAGTGATCCCCGGGACAGGGCCTACGAGCAGTACTTC	CASSDPRDRAYEQYF
TRBV5-8	.	.	TRBJ1-2	TGTGCCAGCAGCCGAGGTCAGGAGGGCTATGGCTACACCTTC	CASSRGQEGYGYTF
TRBV7-6	TRBD1	.	TRBJ2-3	TGTGCCAGCAGCTTCCGGGACAGGGGTATTGTGGATACGCAGTATTTT	CASSFRDRGIVDTQYF
TRBV4-1	TRBD1	once	TRBJ1-4	TGCGCCAGCAGCCAACCAGGGGGCCGAGAAAAACTGTTTTTT	CASSQPGGREKLFF
TRBV7-2	.	.	TRBJ2-7	TGTGCCAGCAGCTTAGAAGAGGCGGGGAGAAGACGGTACGAGCAGTACTTC	CASSLEEAGRRRYEQYF
TRBV7-9	.	once	TRBJ1-1	TGTGCCAGCAGCTTAGAATCGGCAGGGGTGACTGAAGCTTTCTTT	CASSLESAGVTEAFF
TRBV27	TRBD2	.	TRBJ2-7	TGTGCCAGCAGTTTGTCGGCGGGGGAAACCTACGAGCAGTACTTC	CASSLSAGETYEQYF
TRBV27	.	.	TRBJ1-2	TGTGCCAGCAGTTTAAGGGGGGGGGCATCGACTAGCTATGGCTACACCTTC	CASSLRGGASTSYGYTF
TRBV5-8	TRBD1	.	TRBJ1-1	TGTGCCAGCAGCTCTGGGGTAGGGGGCCCTTACACTGAAGCTTTCTTT	CASSSGVGGPYTEAFF
TRBV7-6	TRBD2	once	TRBJ2-1	TGTGCCAGCAGCCAGGGACTAGCGGGTTCCTACAATGAGCAGTTCTTC	CASSQGLAGSYNEQFF
TRBV19	TRBD1	.	TRBJ1-2	TGTGCCAGTAGCCGCCGGACAGGGAGTGACGTAGGCTATGGCTACACCTTC	CASSRRTGSDVGYGYTF
TRBV28	.	.	TRBJ1-1	TGTGCCAGCACCCGAGGAGGGGCTTACACTGAAGCTTTCTTT	CASTRGGAYTEAFF
TRBV1	.	many	TRBJ2-6	TGCACCAGCAGCCAAGACCTCCGGACAGGTTTCTCTGGGGCCAACGTCCTGACTTTC	CTSSQDLRTGFSGANVLTF
TRBV7-8	TRBD2	.	TRBJ2-1	TGTGCCAGCAGCTCCGGGACTAGCTACAATGAGCAGTTCTTC	CASSSGTSYNEQFF
TRBV5-1	.	.	TRBJ1-5	TGCGCCAGCAGCACTACAGGGACGGGTCAGCCCCAGCATTTT	CASSTTGTGQPQHF
TRBV9	TRBD1	.	TRBJ2-7	TGTGCCAGCAGCGTAGAGCTCAGGGGGAACGAGCAGTACTTC	CASSVELRGNEQYF
TRBV10-3	TRBD2	.	TRBJ2-5	TGTGCCATCAGTGACAAAACTAGCGGGGTGGGGGAGACCCAGTACTTC	CAISDKTSGVGETQYF
TRBV7-6	.	.	TRBJ2-2	TGTGCCAGCAGCTTAGGTCGGGGGGCAATCTCCGGGGAGCTGTTTTTT	CASSLGRGAISGELFF
TRBV7-2	TRBD1	.	TRBJ2-2	TGTGCCAGCAGCCGGGACAGGGCTTCCGGGGAGCTGTTTTTT	CASSRDRASGELFF
TRBV2	.	.	TRBJ1-2	TGTGCCAGCAGTGACAGGGTAATCGGCTACACCTTC	CASSDRVIGYTF
TRBV6-5	.	.	TRBJ2-4	TGTGCCACTAGGGAGGAGTACATTCAGTACTTC	CATREEYIQYF
TRBV27	.	.	TRBJ1-1	TGTGCCAGCACACGGTCCTACGGGGATGAAGCTTTCTTT	CASTRSYGDEAFF
TRBV6-4	TRBD1	.	TRBJ2-5	TGTGCCAGCAGTCCCGGGACAGGGGGCTTAGAGACCCAGTACTTC	CASSPGTGGLETQYF
TRBV5-1	TRBD1	.	TRBJ1-1	TGCGCCAGCAACGACAGGGGAAGGGGCACTGAAGCTTTCTTT	CASNDRGRGTEAFF
TRBV15	.	.	TRBJ1-5	TGTGCCACCAGCAGAGAGACCGGGCCAAGCGGGAATCAGCCCCAGCATTTT	CATSRETGPSGNQPQHF
TRBV2	TRBD1	.	TRBJ1-5	TGTGCCAGCGCCGGGACAGGGGCCGGACAGCCCCAGCATTTT	CASAGTGAGQPQHF
TRBV9	TRBD1	.	TRBJ1-2	TGTGCCAGCAGCGAGGGGACAGGTGTATCATATGGCTACACCTTC	CASSEGTGVSYGYTF
TRBV11-2	TRBD1	.	TRBJ2-7	TGTGCCAGCAGCTTAGGTAGGGGGCAGGGAAGAGAGCAGTACTTC	CASSLGRGQGREQYF
TRBV5-6	.	.	TRBJ2-6	TGTGCCAGCAGCCGGCAGACAGTCTCTGGGGCCAACGTCCTGACTTTC	CASSRQTVSGANVLTF
TRBV9	.	.	TRBJ2-6	TGTGCCAGCAGCGGAATACAGTTCTCTGGGGCCAACGTCCTGACTTTC	CASSGIQFSGANVLTF
TRBV7-9	.	once	TRBJ2-4	TGTGCCAGCAGCGCACAGGGAAATTCGAAAGACATTCAGTACTTC	CASSAQGNSKDIQYF
TRBV5-1	.	.	TRBJ1-1	TGCGCCAGCAGCTTCCTAGACAGTACTGAAGCTTTCTTT	CASSFLDSTEAFF
TRBV7-9	TRBD1	.	TRBJ1-1	TGTGCCAGCAGCTTGGTACCAGACAGGGTAGGAACTGAAGCTTTCTTT	CASSLVPDRVGTEAFF
TRBV27	TRBD2	.	TRBJ2-1	TGTGCCAGCAGTCCTTGGACTAGCGGGGGACTCTACAATGAGCAGTTCTTC	CASSPWTSGGLYNEQFF
TRBV27	.	.	TRBJ1-2	TGTGCCAGCAGGGGGGGTGGCAACTATGGCTACACCTTC	CASRGGGNYGYTF
TRBV30	.	.	TRBJ2-7	TGTGCCTGGAGCGAGGAACCCGCCGGAGCCTACGAGCAGTACTTC	CAWSEEPAGAYEQYF